These T cell receptor beta chains were read from a single sample in a study of blood T cell repertoires in COVID-19. TCRdb's copy holds only in-frame clones and misses some; the assay was immunoSEQ multiplex PCR. The sample lists more than 130,000 clones, 88% seen once, with about 10% in the top ten. Source material: peripheral blood. The receptors shown here come from a man between 50 and 59 years old with active or convalescent COVID-19. CDR3s include the opening cysteine and the closing phenylalanine or tryptophan. The D gene is left open where the match is weak. A clone size is listed for some rows: how often the clone was seen (once, few, many), or a class if it is expanded.

J,size,D,V,DNA,CDR3
TRBJ2-7,few,-,TRBV11-2,TGTGCCAGCAGCTTTTTATACTCTCCCGAGCAGTACTTC,CASSFLYSPEQYF
TRBJ2-3,-,TRBD1,TRBV9,TGTGCCAGCAGCGTGACACAGGGGTCCGGCACAGATACGCAGTATTTT,CASSVTQGSGTDTQYF
TRBJ1-6,-,-,TRBV28,TGTGCCAGCAGGTCAGGGGCCGGCTCCTATAATTCACCCCTCCACTTT,CASRSGAGSYNSPLHF
TRBJ2-6,-,-,TRBV5-1,TGCGCCAGCAACCCCCAGGGGTCCGGGGCCAACGTCCTGACTTTC,CASNPQGSGANVLTF
TRBJ1-1,-,TRBD1,TRBV2,TGTGCCAGCAGTGCCCGGGACAGGAACACTGAAGCTTTCTTT,CASSARDRNTEAFF
TRBJ2-3,-,-,TRBV12-2,TGTGCAAGTCCCGAAAGGCGGACACTCCTTGGAACAGATACGCAGTATTTT,CASPERRTLLGTDTQYF
TRBJ2-7,-,TRBD1,TRBV28,TGTGCCAGCAGTCCCGGGACAGGGAGAACCTACGAGCAGTACTTC,CASSPGTGRTYEQYF
TRBJ1-2,-,TRBD1,TRBV6-5,TGTGCCAGCAAACCCCGGACAGGGGCTAACTATGGCTACACCTTC,CASKPRTGANYGYTF
TRBJ2-6,-,-,TRBV4-3,TGCGCCAGCAGAGGGAGCTCTGGGGCCAACGTCCTGACTTTC,CASRGSSGANVLTF
TRBJ2-7,few,-,TRBV5-1,TGCGCCAGCAGCGCCGGAGGACAGCACTACGAGCAGTACTTC,CASSAGGQHYEQYF
TRBJ1-2,-,TRBD1,TRBV6-5,TGTGCCAGCAGTTACTCCGGGACAGGGACTAACTATGGCTACACCTTC,CASSYSGTGTNYGYTF
TRBJ1-3,-,-,TRBV29-1,TGCAGCGTCTACCTACAGGCCTCTGGAAACACCATATATTTT,CSVYLQASGNTIYF
TRBJ2-3,-,TRBD2,TRBV5-1,TGCGCCAGCGGCCCAGCGGGAGGGATAGATACGCAGTATTTT,CASGPAGGIDTQYF
TRBJ2-3,-,-,TRBV5-1,TGCGCCAGCAGCTTGTCAGGGGGCACAGATACGCAGTATTTT,CASSLSGGTDTQYF
TRBJ2-3,-,-,TRBV11-1,TGTGCCAGCAGCTTAATGCGACTTTCCACAGATACGCAGTATTTT,CASSLMRLSTDTQYF
TRBJ2-2,-,-,TRBV7-9,TGTGCCAGCAGCTTAGAGCGGAACACCGGGGAGCTGTTTTTT,CASSLERNTGELFF
TRBJ1-5,-,TRBD1,TRBV5-8,TGTGCCAGCAGCTTGGGGACAGGGAGCACTCAGCCCCAGCATTTT,CASSLGTGSTQPQHF
TRBJ2-3,-,TRBD2,TRBV6-5,TGTGCCAGCTTCCAATCGGGGGGAGATACGCAGTATTTT,CASFQSGGDTQYF
TRBJ2-4,many,-,TRBV9,TGTGCCAGCAGCGTTGGGGGGATTGAAAACATTCAGTACTTC,CASSVGGIENIQYF
TRBJ2-2,-,TRBD2,TRBV7-3,TGTGCCAGCAGCCCCCCAGGACTAGCGGGAGGACCGGCCGGGGAGCTGTTTTTT,CASSPPGLAGGPAGELFF
TRBJ1-1,-,-,TRBV6-6,TGTGCCAGCAGTTATAATGAAGCTTTCTTT,CASSYNEAFF
TRBJ1-3,-,-,TRBV27,TGTGCCAGCAGCTCCCGGTTGGGGCCTGGAAACACCATATATTTT,CASSSRLGPGNTIYF
TRBJ2-2,-,TRBD2,TRBV3-1/TRBV3-2,TGTGCCAGCAGCCCCACTAGCGGGAGGATGGGGGAGCTGTTTTTT,CASSPTSGRMGELFF
TRBJ1-1,-,-,TRBV15,TGTGCCACCAGCAGAGACAGGGGGAACACTGAAGCTTTCTTT,CATSRDRGNTEAFF
TRBJ2-1,-,TRBD2,TRBV27,TGTGCCAGCAGTTCTAGCGGGAGAGAGCAGTTCTTC,CASSSSGREQFF
TRBJ2-3,-,TRBD1,TRBV5-5,TGTGCCAGCAGCCCGGACAGGGGCCGCACAGATACGCAGTATTTT,CASSPDRGRTDTQYF
TRBJ2-3,once,TRBD2,TRBV28,TGTGCCAGCAGTCCAGGACTAGCGGGAGCTAAAGATACGCAGTATTTT,CASSPGLAGAKDTQYF
TRBJ2-7,few,TRBD2,TRBV14,TGTGCCAGCGCGGGAGGGGCCTCCTACGAGCAGTACTTC,CASAGGASYEQYF
TRBJ1-6,once,TRBD1,TRBV28,TGTGCCAGCAGTCCGGGACAGGGCAATTCACCCCTCCACTTT,CASSPGQGNSPLHF
TRBJ2-1,once,-,TRBV19,TGTGCCAGTAGTATGGTTGGAGGGACGGGGTGGCTTGATGAGCAGTTCTTC,CASSMVGGTGWLDEQFF
TRBJ2-5,-,TRBD1,TRBV5-6,TGTGCCAGCAGCTCCCCCCGACAGGGATGGGAGACCCAGTACTTC,CASSSPRQGWETQYF
TRBJ2-3,-,TRBD2,TRBV4-3,TGCGCCAGCAGCCAAACGGGGGGGTGGGATACGCAGTATTTT,CASSQTGGWDTQYF
TRBJ2-2,-,TRBD2,TRBV24-1,TGTGCCACCAGTGACCCGACTAGCGGGAGACGGGCCGGGGAGCTGTTTTTT,CATSDPTSGRRAGELFF
TRBJ2-5,-,TRBD1,TRBV25-1,TGTGCCAGCAGTACCTCAGACAGGGGGCTAGAGACCCAGTACTTC,CASSTSDRGLETQYF
TRBJ2-3,-,TRBD2,TRBV10-3,TGTGCCATCAGTGGACTAGCGGGAGAGGGGGGGGCCACGTATACGCAGTATTTT,CAISGLAGEGGATYTQYF
TRBJ2-1,-,-,TRBV9,TGTGCCAGCAGCGTACAAAGCTTTCCTTACAATGAGCAGTTCTTC,CASSVQSFPYNEQFF
TRBJ1-3,-,-,TRBV9,TGTGCCAGCAGCCCATCCTCTGGAAACACCATATATTTT,CASSPSSGNTIYF
TRBJ2-1,once,TRBD2,TRBV7-7,TGTGCTAGCAGCCCCTGGACTAGCGGGAGACAGTTCTTC,CASSPWTSGRQFF
TRBJ2-7,-,-,TRBV11-2,TGTGCCAGCAGCTTAACCAAAGAAAAACGGGGGTCCTACGAGCAGTACTTC,CASSLTKEKRGSYEQYF
TRBJ2-7,-,-,TRBV27,TGTGCCAGCAGTTTTCGCGGAACCTACGAGCAGTACTTC,CASSFRGTYEQYF
TRBJ1-6,-,-,TRBV7-9,TGTGCCAGCAGCTTAGGCGGGGCCTATAATTCACCCCTCCACTTT,CASSLGGAYNSPLHF
TRBJ1-1,-,-,TRBV19,TGTGCCAGTAGGCCCTCGGGTAAGCGGGCCGAGAACACTGAAGCTTTCTTT,CASRPSGKRAENTEAFF
TRBJ2-3,-,TRBD2,TRBV11-2,TGTGCCAGCAGCTTATCCCTAGCGGGAGGTCCCGATACGCAGTATTTT,CASSLSLAGGPDTQYF
TRBJ1-3,-,-,TRBV6-5,TGTGCCAGCAGTTACTCGGTGGGGAGCTCTGGAAACACCATATATTTT,CASSYSVGSSGNTIYF
TRBJ1-5,-,TRBD1,TRBV30,TGTGCCTGGGGGACAGGGCAGAATCAGCCCCAGCATTTT,CAWGTGQNQPQHF